Below, 4 T cell receptor beta chains from the same sample are listed, as sequenced in a study of control samples from healthy donors and cancer patients. Method: immunoSEQ multiplex PCR; TCRdb's copy keeps in-frame clones and lacks some. The sample includes approximately 150,000 clones, about nine tenths seen only once; the top ten take 3.2%. Sequencing was performed on blood. These receptors all stem from a man aged 25-40 years in good health.

The J gene is TRBJ1-4, the V gene TRBV6-5; unclear D gene. V lost 6 bases and J 7 bases, leaving 9 bases between the germline ends. This CDR3 is built from 12 residues. The germline CDR1 and CDR2 sequences are MNHEY and SVGAGI. Here the CDR3 DNA reads TGTGCCAGCAGGGCTGGGAGTGAAAAACTGTTTTTT. This sequence encodes CASRAGSEKLFF.

J is TRBJ2-2 and V is TRBV7-9; TRBD1 might be the D (6 bases). Germline V gives CDR1 SEHNR, CDR2 FQNEAQ (reference sequence). V gave up 0 bases and J gave up 6 bases, with 8 bases separating them. CDR3 size: 14 residues. Here the CDR3 DNA reads TGTGCCAGCAGCTTAGCCCAGGGGCCCGGGGAGCTGTTTTTT. Amino acid sequence: CASSLAQGPGELFF.

The chain is built from TRBV19 and TRBJ1-1; maybe TRBD1 (5 bases). Germline V gives CDR1 LNHDA, CDR2 SQIVND (reference sequence). The V and J ends lost 3 bases and 3 bases respectively, with 11 bases between them. The CDR3 has 14 residues. CDR3 in DNA: TGTGCCAGTAGTATTCGGGGCGCAGACACTGAAGCTTTCTTT. This sequence encodes CASSIRGADTEAFF. Filled out from reference TRBV19 and TRBJ1-1, the complete variable domain reads DGGITQSPKYLFRKEGQNVTLSCEQNLNHDAMYWYRQDPGQGLRLIYYSQIVNDFQKGDIAEGYSVSREKKESFPLTVTSAQKNPTAFYLCASSIRGADTEAFFGQGTRLTVV.

The chain links TRBV19 to TRBJ2-2; 8 nucleotides line up with TRBD1. Losses at the gene ends were 6 bases for V and 2 bases for J; bases not matched to a gene: 8. The length of the CDR3 is 16 residues. The germline gives CDR1 LNHDA, CDR2 SQIVND (reference sequence). The CDR3 loop is CASRKPRGPNTGELFF. The CDR3 nucleotides read TGTGCCAGTAGGAAGCCCAGGGGGCCCAACACCGGGGAGCTGTTTTTT. Supplemented by reference TRBV19 and TRBJ2-2, the full variable domain reads DGGITQSPKYLFRKEGQNVTLSCEQNLNHDAMYWYRQDPGQGLRLIYYSQIVNDFQKGDIAEGYSVSREKKESFPLTVTSAQKNPTAFYLCASRKPRGPNTGELFFGEGSRLTVL.